These 27 T cell receptor beta chains came from one sample sequenced in a study of T cell responses to AZD1222 COVID-19 vaccine. Method: immunoSEQ multiplex PCR; TCRdb's copy keeps in-frame clones and lacks some. Found here are around 110,000 clones, approximately 90% of them singletons; the top ten hold about 1.4%. The sample here was peripheral blood, taken 28 days after the second AZD1222 dose. The receptors here all came from an adult who received the AZD1222 COVID-19 vaccine.

This clone was seen once. This chain links TRBV28 with TRBJ2-7, with D perhaps TRBD2 (6 bases). This CDR3 spans 12 amino acids. V dropped 3 bases and J dropped 9 bases, with 12 bases sitting between them. The V gene's germline CDR1 is MDHEN and CDR2 SYDVKM. The CDR3 sequence is CASSFGGTGQYF. CDR3 coding DNA: TGTGCCAGCAGTTTCGGGGGTACGGGGCAGTACTTC.

The gene calls are TRBV11-2 and TRBJ2-7; tentative D call: TRBD1 (5 bases). The ends were cut back, 5 bases at V and 1 base at J, with 12 bases in the middle. This CDR3 spans 14 amino acids. The germline V gene has CDR1 SGHAT and CDR2 FQNNGV. CDR3 bases: TGTGCCAGCAGCGCCCTCAGGGAATCCTACGAGCAGTACTTC. Translating it yields CASSALRESYEQYF.

The chain carries TRBV7-8 and TRBJ2-1; 11 positions match TRBD1. This CDR3 has 15 amino acids. The J segment lost 5 bases and the V segment lost 5 bases, leaving 5 bases of the junction unmatched. The germline V gene encodes CDR1 SGHVS and CDR2 FQNEAQ. CDR3 nucleotide sequence: TGTGCCAGCAGCCGTGGACAGGGGGCGCACAATGAGCAGTTCTTC. Translated: CASSRGQGAHNEQFF. The full variable domain, rest sourced from reference TRBV7-8 and TRBJ2-1, is GAGVSQSPRYKVAKRGQDVALRCDPISGHVSLFWYQQALGQGPEFLTYFQNEAQLDKSGLPSDRFFAERPEGSVSTLKIQRTQQEDSAVYLCASSRGQGAHNEQFFGPGTRLTVL.

The rearrangement uses TRBV11-2 and TRBJ2-6, with D hard to call. V was trimmed by 3 bases and J by 0 bases, leaving 3 bases between them. Germline V gene data show CDR1 as SGHAT and CDR2 as FQNNGV. CDR3 size: 14 residues. Here the CDR3 DNA reads TGTGCCAGCAGCTTCAGCTCTGGGGCCAACGTCCTGACTTTC. Translated, it gives CASSFSSGANVLTF.

V gene TRBV6-2 or TRBV6-3 combines with J gene TRBJ2-3; D remains ambiguous. Trimming shortened V by 2 bases and J by 0 bases, and 6 bases separated the two germline ends. Germline values: CDR1 MNHEY, CDR2 SVGEGT. This CDR3 is built from 14 residues. CDR3 nucleotide sequence: TGTGCCAGCAGTTACCCGGATAGCACAGATACGCAGTATTTT. It specifies CASSYPDSTDTQYF.

The chain is built from TRBV19 and TRBJ2-4, with a tentative D call TRBD1 (6 bases). The CDR3 spans 15 residues. V lost 6 bases to trimming and J lost 5 bases, with 17 bases between them. Germline CDR1 reads LNHDA; CDR2 reads SQIVND (reference sequence). CDR3 loop: CASRYGTSSQNIQYF. CDR3 in DNA: TGTGCCAGTAGATATGGGACAAGTTCCCAAAACATTCAGTACTTC.

V usage is TRBV7-9 and J usage is TRBJ2-3; D is unclear. There are 14 residues in the CDR3. V shed 5 bases and J shed 3 bases, with 12 bases lying between them. Per the germline V gene, CDR1 is SEHNR and CDR2 is FQNEAQ (reference sequence). CDR3 in amino acids: CASSQEGSTDTQYF. The CDR3 DNA follows: TGTGCCAGCAGCCAGGAAGGTAGTACAGATACGCAGTATTTT.

The rearrangement joins TRBV29-1 to TRBJ2-3; 7 bases fit TRBD1. From germline, CDR1 is SQVTM and CDR2 ANQGSEA. Trimming at V came to 8 bases and at J to 1 base, leaving 9 bases not matched to a gene. The CDR3 runs to 14 residues. The CDR3 sequence: CSLRGPGGTDTQYF. In DNA, the CDR3 is TGCAGCCTGAGGGGGCCCGGGGGCACAGATACGCAGTATTTT.

The table lists this clone with a count of one. The rearrangement uses TRBV6-6 and TRBJ2-7, with a possible D match to TRBD1 (5 bases). V lost 5 bases to trimming and J lost 6 bases, with 11 bases between them. Germline assignment: CDR1 MNHNY and CDR2 SVGAGI (reference sequence). There are 12 residues in the CDR3. This CDR3 reads CASSRQNTEQYF. In nucleotides, the CDR3 is TGTGCCAGCAGTCGACAGAATACCGAGCAGTACTTC.

The rearrangement uses TRBV11-2 and TRBJ1-2; no definite D call. The CDR3 runs 13 residues. V was shortened by 8 bases and J by 0 bases, with 10 bases between the two germline ends. Germline CDR1 reads SGHAT; CDR2 reads FQNNGV. The CDR3 spells CASADQANYGYTF. The CDR3 DNA reads TGTGCCAGCGCCGACCAGGCTAACTATGGCTACACCTTC.

The V gene is TRBV6-4, the J gene TRBJ1-5, with no clear D. V lost 3 bases and J 11 bases, leaving 14 bases between the germline ends. The CDR3 spans 13 residues. Per the germline V gene, CDR1 is MRHNA and CDR2 is SNTAGT. CDR3 in DNA: TGTGCCAGCAGTGAATCCCCGGGAGGGACCCAGCATTTT. Translating gives CASSESPGGTQHF.

The rearrangement links TRBV2 to TRBJ1-2; 9 nucleotides match TRBD1. Per the germline V gene, CDR1 is SNHLY and CDR2 is FYNNEI. The CDR3 loop spans 12 amino acids. Trimming at V came to 9 bases and at J to 5 bases, leaving 4 bases not matched to a gene. CDR3 nucleotide sequence: TGTGCCAGAACCGGGACAGGGTATGGCTACACCTTC. Protein product: CARTGTGYGYTF.

The chain employs TRBV5-1 and TRBJ2-2; D call uncertain. Germline CDR1 reads SGHRS; CDR2 reads YFSETQ. The CDR3 consists of 14 residues. V lost 3 bases and J lost 1, with 7 bases in between. The CDR3 here is CASSSLLNTGELFF. The CDR3 nucleotides are TGCGCCAGCAGCTCCTTATTGAACACCGGGGAGCTGTTTTTT.

The V and J genes are TRBV12-5 and TRBJ2-3; possibly TRBD1 for D (5 bases). Trimming left V 1 base short and J 4 bases short, with 6 bases between. Germline V gene lookup returns CDR1 LGHNT and CDR2 FRNRAP. The CDR3 contains 13 residues. As DNA, the CDR3 is TGTGCTAGTGGTTTGGGACAGTCAGATACGCAGTATTTT. This gives the protein CASGLGQSDTQYF.

This chain links TRBV6-1 with TRBJ1-1; D ambiguous. Germline CDR1 is MNHNS and CDR2 is SASEGT. The CDR3 spans 14 residues. Trimming shortened V by 3 bases and J by 4 bases, and 12 bases separated the two germline ends. The CDR3 sequence: CASSEESGVTEAFF. CDR3 coding DNA: TGTGCCAGCAGTGAGGAGTCCGGTGTCACTGAAGCTTTCTTT.

This rearrangement joins TRBV19 to TRBJ2-2; D might be TRBD2 (5 bases). The V gene's germline CDR1 is LNHDA and CDR2 SQIVND (reference sequence). The CDR3 is 13 residues long. Trimming stripped 7 bases from V and 7 bases from J, with 13 bases between. CDR3 bases: TGTGCCAGTACCTCAAGCGGCGGCGGGGAGCTGTTTTTT. Its protein product is CASTSSGGGELFF.

This chain joins TRBV6-1 and TRBJ1-1, with D possibly being TRBD1 (6 bases). The CDR3 length is 14 residues. Trimming removed 3 bases from V and 1 base from J, with 9 bases in between. CDR1 is MNHNS, CDR2 SASEGT, per germline. The CDR3 coding sequence is TGTGCCAGCAGTGACGAGGGGGGGAACACTGAAGCTTTCTTT. As protein: CASSDEGGNTEAFF.

This chain links TRBV24-1 with TRBJ1-5; no definite D call. This CDR3 has 14 amino acids. Deletions cut 0 bases from V and 0 bases from J, with 2 bases between. Germline V lookup: CDR1 KGHDR, CDR2 SFDVKD. CDR3 bases: TGTGCCACCAGTGATTTGGATAGCAATCAGCCCCAGCATTTT. This translates into CATSDLDSNQPQHF.

The rearrangement uses TRBV27 and TRBJ2-7, with no clear D. V dropped 6 bases and J dropped 5 bases, with 14 bases sitting between them. This CDR3 has 13 amino acids. The V gene's germline CDR1 is MNHEY and CDR2 SMNVEV (reference sequence). The CDR3 sequence: CASRYNPQHEQYF. The CDR3 bases are TGTGCCAGCAGATATAACCCACAGCACGAGCAGTACTTC.

The V gene is TRBV9, the J gene TRBJ1-3; D remains unclear. The V and J ends lost 0 bases and 2 bases respectively, with 6 bases between them. The CDR3 length is 14 residues. Germline-derived CDR1 and CDR2 are SGDLS and YYNGEE. The chain's CDR3 is CASSVGNTGNTIYF. The CDR3 region has the DNA TGTGCCAGCAGCGTAGGAAATACTGGAAACACCATATATTTT.

This chain links TRBV19 with TRBJ2-7, with D uncertain. This CDR3 is built from 14 residues. Germline loops: CDR1 LNHDA, CDR2 SQIVND (reference sequence). V lost 6 bases and J lost 5, with 17 bases in between. In DNA form, the CDR3 reads TGTGCCAGTAGACCGGCCAGTCCGAAGGACGAGCAGTACTTC. Its protein is CASRPASPKDEQYF. The full variable domain, rest sourced from reference TRBV19 and TRBJ2-7, is DGGITQSPKYLFRKEGQNVTLSCEQNLNHDAMYWYRQDPGQGLRLIYYSQIVNDFQKGDIAEGYSVSREKKESFPLTVTSAQKNPTAFYLCASRPASPKDEQYFGPGTRLTVT.

The chain links TRBV28 to TRBJ2-1, with no clear D. CDR3 size: 16 residues. Per germline, CDR1 MDHEN and CDR2 SYDVKM. The germline V and J ends were trimmed by 2 bases and 0 bases, with 11 bases remaining between them. The CDR3 reads CASSLVRTSSYNEQFF. CDR3 nucleotides: TGTGCCAGCAGTTTAGTCCGGACCAGCTCCTACAATGAGCAGTTCTTC.

The chain joins TRBV10-3 to TRBJ1-6; D not certain. Looked up from germline, CDR1 is ENHRY and CDR2 is SYGVKD. The CDR3 runs 12 residues. Trimming stripped 0 bases from V and 11 bases from J, with 5 bases between. CDR3 nucleotides: TGTGCCATCAGTGAGTCGAATACACCCCTCCACTTT. Translated: CAISESNTPLHF.

The gene calls are TRBV6-6 and TRBJ2-7; D is ambiguous. CDR1 is MNHNY and CDR2 is SVGAGI in the germline V gene (reference sequence). The CDR3 loop spans 12 amino acids. V was cut by 3 bases and J by 2 bases, with 5 bases left in between. The CDR3 DNA is TGTGCCAGCAGTTATGAGGCCTACGAGCAGTACTTC. Its protein product is CASSYEAYEQYF.

This clone was picked up one time. V usage is TRBV5-6 and J usage is TRBJ2-2; TRBD1 matches 8 bases. Germline-derived CDR1 and CDR2 are SGHDT and YYEEEE. The CDR3 sequence is 16 residues long. The V segment lost 4 bases and the J segment 6 bases; nucleotides outside the gene matches: 11. This CDR3 is CASSLPDRGRAGELFF. The CDR3 DNA sequence: TGTGCCAGCAGCCTCCCTGACAGGGGCAGAGCCGGGGAGCTGTTTTTT.

The gene calls are TRBV2 and TRBJ1-1; D is perhaps TRBD1 (6 bases). Trimming pared 5 bases from V and 2 bases from J, leaving 12 bases between. This CDR3 has 14 amino acids. Germline V gene data show CDR1 as SNHLY and CDR2 as FYNNEI. The CDR3 spells CASSLQGFNTEAFF. The CDR3 nucleotides are TGTGCCAGCAGTTTACAGGGATTTAACACTGAAGCTTTCTTT.

This chain joins TRBV7-9 and TRBJ1-1; no firm D call. The CDR3 is made up of 12 amino acids. Germline lookup yields CDR1 SEHNR and CDR2 FQNEAQ (reference sequence). Trimming stripped 3 bases from V and 6 bases from J, with 8 bases between. For the CDR3, the DNA is TGTGCCAGCAGCTTCACAGCCCCTGAAGCTTTCTTT. Translated: CASSFTAPEAFF.